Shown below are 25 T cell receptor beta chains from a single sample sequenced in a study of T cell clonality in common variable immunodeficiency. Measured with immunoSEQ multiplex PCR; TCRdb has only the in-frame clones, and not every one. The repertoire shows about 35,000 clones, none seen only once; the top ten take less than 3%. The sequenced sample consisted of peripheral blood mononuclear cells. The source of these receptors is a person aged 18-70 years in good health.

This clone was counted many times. This chain's CDR3 is CASSPGQARTEKLFF. The part of the CDR3 DNA that was read is TGCGCCAGCAGCCCAGGACAGGCCCGAACTGAAAAA. This chain connects TRBV5-1 to TRBJ1-4; TRBD1 agrees at 7 bases. The read terminates 3 residues before the CDR3 end, so the remaining end is supplied by the germline J gene. Germline CDR1 reads SGHRS; CDR2 reads YFSETQ. The CDR3 runs to 15 residues. Trimming at V came to 4 bases and at J to 7 bases, leaving 10 bases not matched to a gene.

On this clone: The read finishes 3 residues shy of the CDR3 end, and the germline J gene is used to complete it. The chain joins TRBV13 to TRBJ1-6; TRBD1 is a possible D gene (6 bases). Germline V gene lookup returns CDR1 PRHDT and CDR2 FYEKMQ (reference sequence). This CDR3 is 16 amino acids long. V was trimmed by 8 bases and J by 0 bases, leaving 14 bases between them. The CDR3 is CASGSGTSSYNSPLHF. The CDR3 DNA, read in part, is TGTGCCAGCGGGTCCGGGACAAGCTCCTATAATTCACCC.

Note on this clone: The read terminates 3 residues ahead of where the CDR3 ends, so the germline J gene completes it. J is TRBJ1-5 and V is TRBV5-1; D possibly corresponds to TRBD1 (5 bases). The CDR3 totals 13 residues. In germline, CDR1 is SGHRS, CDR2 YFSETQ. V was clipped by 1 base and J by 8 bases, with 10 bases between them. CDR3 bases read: TGCGCCAGCAGCTTGAGCACGGGGGAGCCC. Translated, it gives CASSLSTGEP. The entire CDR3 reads CASSLSTGEPQHF.

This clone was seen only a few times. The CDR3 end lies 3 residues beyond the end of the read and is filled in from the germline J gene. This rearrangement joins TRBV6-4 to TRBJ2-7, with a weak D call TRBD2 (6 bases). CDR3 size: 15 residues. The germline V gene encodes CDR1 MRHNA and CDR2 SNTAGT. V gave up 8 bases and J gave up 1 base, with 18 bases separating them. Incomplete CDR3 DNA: TGTGCCAGCCGGCGGGGTTCGGGGTCTTCCTACGAG. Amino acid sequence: CASRRGSGSSYE. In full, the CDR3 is CASRRGSGSSYEQYF.

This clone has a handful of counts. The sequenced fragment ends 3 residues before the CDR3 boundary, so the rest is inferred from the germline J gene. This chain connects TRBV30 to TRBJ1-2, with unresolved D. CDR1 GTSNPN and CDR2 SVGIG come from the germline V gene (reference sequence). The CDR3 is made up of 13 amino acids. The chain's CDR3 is CALASGIGNDYTF. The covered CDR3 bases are TGTGCCTTGGCTAGCGGGATCGGAAATGAC.

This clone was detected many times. The CDR3 bases that were read are TGTGCCAGTAGCCCCCAGGGGGCGCGGGGC. Amino acid sequence: CASSPQGARG. The full CDR3 reads CASSPQGARGYTF. The rearrangement joins TRBV19 to TRBJ1-2; 8 nucleotides match TRBD1. With the read ending 3 residues before the CDR3 end, the germline J gene is used to fill in that end. Germline CDR1 and CDR2: LNHDA and SQIVND (reference sequence). The CDR3 totals 13 residues.

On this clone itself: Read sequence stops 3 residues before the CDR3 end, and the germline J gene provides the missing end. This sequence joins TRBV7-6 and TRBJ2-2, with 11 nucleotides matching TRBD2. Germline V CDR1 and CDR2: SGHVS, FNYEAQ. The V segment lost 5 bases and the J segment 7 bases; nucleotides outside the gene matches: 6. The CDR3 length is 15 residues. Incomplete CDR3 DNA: TGTGCCAGCAGCCGACTAGCGGGAAGTGTCGGGGAG. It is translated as CASSRLAGSVGE. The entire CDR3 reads CASSRLAGSVGELFF. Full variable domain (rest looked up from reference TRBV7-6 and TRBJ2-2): GAGVSQSPRYKVTKRGQDVALRCDPISGHVSLYWYRQALGQGPEFLTYFNYEAQQDKSGLPNDRFSAERPEGSISTLTIQRTEQRDSAMYRCASSRLAGSVGELFFGEGSRLTVL.

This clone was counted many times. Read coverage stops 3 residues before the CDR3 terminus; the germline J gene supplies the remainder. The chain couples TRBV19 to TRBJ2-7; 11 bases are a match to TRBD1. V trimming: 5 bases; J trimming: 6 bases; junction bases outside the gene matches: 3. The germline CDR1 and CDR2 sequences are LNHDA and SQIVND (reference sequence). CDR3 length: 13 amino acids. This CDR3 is CASSAGQGGEQYF. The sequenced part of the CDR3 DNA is TGTGCCAGTAGTGCGGGACAGGGGGGCGAG.

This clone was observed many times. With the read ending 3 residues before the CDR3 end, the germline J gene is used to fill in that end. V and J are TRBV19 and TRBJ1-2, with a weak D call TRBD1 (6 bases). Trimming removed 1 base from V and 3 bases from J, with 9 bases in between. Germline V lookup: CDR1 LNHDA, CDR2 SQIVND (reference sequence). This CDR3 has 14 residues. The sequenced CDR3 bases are TGTGCCAGTAGTATAGCGGGACAATACTATGGC. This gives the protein CASSIAGQYYG. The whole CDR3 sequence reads CASSIAGQYYGYTF.

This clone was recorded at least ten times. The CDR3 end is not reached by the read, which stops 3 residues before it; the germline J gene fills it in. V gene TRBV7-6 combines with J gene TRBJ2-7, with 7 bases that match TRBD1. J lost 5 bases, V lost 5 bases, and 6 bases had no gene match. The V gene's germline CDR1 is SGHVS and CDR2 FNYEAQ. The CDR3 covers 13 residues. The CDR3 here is CASSIDRVNEQYF. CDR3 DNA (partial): TGTGCCAGCAGCATAGACAGGGTCAACGAG.

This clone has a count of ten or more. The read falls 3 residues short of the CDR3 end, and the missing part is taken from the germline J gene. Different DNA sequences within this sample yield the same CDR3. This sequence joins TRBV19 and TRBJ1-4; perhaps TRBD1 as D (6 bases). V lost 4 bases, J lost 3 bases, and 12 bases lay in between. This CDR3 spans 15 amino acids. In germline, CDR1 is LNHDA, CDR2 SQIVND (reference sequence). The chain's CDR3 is CASSTRGIANEKLFF. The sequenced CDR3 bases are TGTGCCAGTAGTACCAGGGGAATAGCTAATGAAAAA.

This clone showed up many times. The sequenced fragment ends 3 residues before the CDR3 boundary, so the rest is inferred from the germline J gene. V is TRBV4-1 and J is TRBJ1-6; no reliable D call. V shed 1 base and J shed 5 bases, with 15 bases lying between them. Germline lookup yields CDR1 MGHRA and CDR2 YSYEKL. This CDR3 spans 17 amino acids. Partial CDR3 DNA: TGCGCCAGCAGCCAAGTCCACCCGATAGATAATAATTCACCC. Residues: CASSQVHPIDNNSP. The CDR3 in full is CASSQVHPIDNNSPLHF.

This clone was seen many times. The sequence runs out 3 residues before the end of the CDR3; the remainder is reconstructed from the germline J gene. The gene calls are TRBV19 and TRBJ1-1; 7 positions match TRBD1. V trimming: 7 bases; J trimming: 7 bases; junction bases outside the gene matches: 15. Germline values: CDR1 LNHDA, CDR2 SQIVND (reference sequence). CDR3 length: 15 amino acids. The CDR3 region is CASTGGWREDDEAFF. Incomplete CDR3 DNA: TGTGCCAGTACAGGGGGGTGGAGGGAAGACGATGAA. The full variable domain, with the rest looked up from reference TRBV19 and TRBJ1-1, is DGGITQSPKYLFRKEGQNVTLSCEQNLNHDAMYWYRQDPGQGLRLIYYSQIVNDFQKGDIAEGYSVSREKKESFPLTVTSAQKNPTAFYLCASTGGWREDDEAFFGQGTRLTVV.

CDR3 bases read: TGTGCCAGCAGCGAGCGGGGAGGGCCGGATGAGACG. Amino acid sequence: CASSERGGPDET. The CDR3 reads in full as CASSERGGPDETQYF. The gene calls are TRBV2 and TRBJ2-3; 7 bases match TRBD2. The DNA ends 3 residues before the CDR3 does, and the rest of the CDR3 is filled in from the germline J gene. The CDR3 consists of 15 residues. Per the germline V gene, CDR1 is SNHLY and CDR2 is FYNNEI. Full variable domain (remainder filled in from reference TRBV2 and TRBJ2-3): EPEVTQTPSHQVTQMGQEVILRCVPISNHLYFYWYRQILGQKVEFLVSFYNNEISEKSEIFDDQFSVERPDGSNFTLKIRSTKLEDSAMYFCASSERGGPDETQYFGPGTRLTVL.

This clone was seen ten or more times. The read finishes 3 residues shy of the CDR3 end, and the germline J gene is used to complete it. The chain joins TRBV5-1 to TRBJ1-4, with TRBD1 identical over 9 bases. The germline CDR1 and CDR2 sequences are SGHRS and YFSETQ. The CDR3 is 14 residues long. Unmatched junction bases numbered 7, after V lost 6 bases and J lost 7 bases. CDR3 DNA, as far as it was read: TGCGCCAGCACCCCGGGACAGGGACGTGAAAAA. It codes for CASTPGQGREK. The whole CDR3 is CASTPGQGREKLFF.

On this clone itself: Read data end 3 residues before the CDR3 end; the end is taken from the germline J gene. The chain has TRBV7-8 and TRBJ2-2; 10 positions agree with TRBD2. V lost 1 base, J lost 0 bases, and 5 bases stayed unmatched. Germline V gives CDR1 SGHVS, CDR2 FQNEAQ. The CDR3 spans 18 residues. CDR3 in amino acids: CASSLVVLAGANTGELFF. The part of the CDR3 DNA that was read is TGTGCCAGCAGCTTAGTAGTTCTAGCGGGGGCGAACACCGGGGAG. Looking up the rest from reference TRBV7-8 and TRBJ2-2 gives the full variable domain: GAGVSQSPRYKVAKRGQDVALRCDPISGHVSLFWYQQALGQGPEFLTYFQNEAQLDKSGLPSDRFFAERPEGSVSTLKIQRTQQEDSAVYLCASSLVVLAGANTGELFFGEGSRLTVL.

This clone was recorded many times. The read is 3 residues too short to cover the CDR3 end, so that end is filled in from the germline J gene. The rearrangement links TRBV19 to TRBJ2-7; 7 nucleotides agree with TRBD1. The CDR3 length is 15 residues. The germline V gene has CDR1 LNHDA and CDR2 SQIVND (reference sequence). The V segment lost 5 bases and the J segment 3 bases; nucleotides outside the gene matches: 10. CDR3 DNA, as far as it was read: TGTGCCAGTAGTTTCCGGACAGGCTCACTCTACGAG. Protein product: CASSFRTGSLYE. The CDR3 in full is CASSFRTGSLYEQYF.

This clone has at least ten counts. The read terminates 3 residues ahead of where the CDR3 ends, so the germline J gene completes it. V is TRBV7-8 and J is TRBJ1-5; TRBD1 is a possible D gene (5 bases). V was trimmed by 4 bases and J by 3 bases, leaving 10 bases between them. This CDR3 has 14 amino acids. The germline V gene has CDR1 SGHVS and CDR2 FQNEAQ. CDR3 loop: CASSSRQFNQPQHF. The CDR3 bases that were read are TGTGCCAGCAGCTCCCGACAGTTCAATCAGCCC.

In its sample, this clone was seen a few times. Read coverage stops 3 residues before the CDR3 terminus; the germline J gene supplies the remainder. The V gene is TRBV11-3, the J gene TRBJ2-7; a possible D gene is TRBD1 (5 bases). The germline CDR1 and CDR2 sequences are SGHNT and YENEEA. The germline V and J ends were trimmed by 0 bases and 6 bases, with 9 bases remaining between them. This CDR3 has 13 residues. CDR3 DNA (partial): TGTGCCAGCAGCTTAGAAAATAGGGGCGAG. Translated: CASSLENRGE. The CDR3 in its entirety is CASSLENRGEQYF.

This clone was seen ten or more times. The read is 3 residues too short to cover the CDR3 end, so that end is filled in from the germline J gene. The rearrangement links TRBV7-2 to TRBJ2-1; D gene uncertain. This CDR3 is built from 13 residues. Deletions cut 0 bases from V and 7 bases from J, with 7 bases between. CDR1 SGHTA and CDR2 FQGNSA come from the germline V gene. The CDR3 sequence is CASSLASRNEQFF. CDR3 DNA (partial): TGTGCCAGCAGCTTAGCATCCAGAAATGAG.

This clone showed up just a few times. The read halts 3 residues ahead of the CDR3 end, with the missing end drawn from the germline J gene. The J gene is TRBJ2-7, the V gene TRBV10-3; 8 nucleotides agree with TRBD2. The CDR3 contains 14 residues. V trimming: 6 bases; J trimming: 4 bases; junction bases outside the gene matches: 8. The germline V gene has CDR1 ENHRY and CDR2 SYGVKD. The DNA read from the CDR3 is TGTGCCATCAGGGACGACGGGGGGGTATACGAG. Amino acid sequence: CAIRDDGGVYE. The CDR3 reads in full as CAIRDDGGVYEQYF.

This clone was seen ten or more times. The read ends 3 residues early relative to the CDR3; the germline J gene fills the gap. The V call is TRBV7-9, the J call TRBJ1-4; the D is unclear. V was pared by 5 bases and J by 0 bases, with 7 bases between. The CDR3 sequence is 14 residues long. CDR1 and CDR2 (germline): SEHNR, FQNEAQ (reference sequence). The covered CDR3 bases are TGTGCCAGCAGCACGAGGGCAACTAATGAAAAA. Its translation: CASSTRATNEK. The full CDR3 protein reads CASSTRATNEKLFF.

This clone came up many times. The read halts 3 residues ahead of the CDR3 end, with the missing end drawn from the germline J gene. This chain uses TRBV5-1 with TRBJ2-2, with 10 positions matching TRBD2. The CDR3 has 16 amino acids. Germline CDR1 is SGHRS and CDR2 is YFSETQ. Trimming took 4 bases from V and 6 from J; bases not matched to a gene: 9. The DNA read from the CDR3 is TGCGCCAGCAGCCCGGGCGGGCTAGCGGGAGCCGGGGAG. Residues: CASSPGGLAGAGE. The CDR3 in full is CASSPGGLAGAGELFF.

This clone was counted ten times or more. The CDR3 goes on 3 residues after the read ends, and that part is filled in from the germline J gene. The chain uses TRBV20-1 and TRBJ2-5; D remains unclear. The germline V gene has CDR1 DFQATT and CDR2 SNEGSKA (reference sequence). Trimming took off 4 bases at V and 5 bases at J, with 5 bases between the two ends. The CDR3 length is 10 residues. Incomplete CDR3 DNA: TGCAGTGCTAAGAGGGAGACC. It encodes CSAKRET. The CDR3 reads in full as CSAKRETQYF.

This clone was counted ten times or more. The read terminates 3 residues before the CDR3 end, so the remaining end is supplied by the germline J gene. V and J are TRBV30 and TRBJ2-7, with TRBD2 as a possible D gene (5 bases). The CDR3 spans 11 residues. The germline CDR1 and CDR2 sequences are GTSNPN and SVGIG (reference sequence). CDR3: CGASKSYEQYF. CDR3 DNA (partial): TGTGGGGCTAGCAAGTCCTACGAG.